The TCR beta chain described here comes from a study of CD8 T cells in ankylosing spondylitis. Ten or more counts support this clonotype. What it binds is not known. The germline V gene has CDR1 SEHNR and CDR2 FQNEAQ (reference sequence). V lost 4 bases and J lost 1; bases outside the gene matches: 3. The CDR3 has 15 residues. Study outcomes and limitations: Clones that were linked to disease were CD8+ and were relatively rare in peripheral blood. Seemingly distinctive of ankylosing spondylitis blood was a TCR beta motif formed by eight highly homologous variants.

In making TCR beta libraries, quantitative 5'-RACE with molecular barcodes was used. TCRdb re-derived calls from the 5' RACE reads in MiXCR, one entry per CDR3 protein. In the table there are 300,000 to 400,000 distinct CDR3 sequences, roughly 12% of which are singletons. Sequences were obtained from blood, either unsorted or a sorted T cell fraction (not recorded which). The chain links TRBV7-9 to TRBJ2-2; 7 bases map to TRBD1. This receptor was obtained from a female donor with ankylosing spondylitis or in good health (not recorded which). The CDR3 region is CASSSGQENTGELFF. The CDR3 nucleotides read TGTGCCAGCAGCTCCGGACAGGAGAACACCGGGGAGCTGTTTTTT.